The rows below give T cell receptor beta chains drawn from one sample of a study of T cells in localized non-small cell lung cancer. Only in-frame clones appear in the TCRdb table, and some are missing; sequencing was by immunoSEQ multiplex PCR. The table has fewer than 60,000 clones, around four fifths seen once. The sequenced sample was peripheral blood, obtained before any cancer treatment. These receptors were collected from a female donor of 60 years or more with stage II squamous cell lung carcinoma. The CDR3 runs from the conserved cysteine through the conserved F or W. D genes are given only for firm matches. Size is stated for part of the rows, as once, few or many counts, or as a class when the clone is expanded.

TGCAGCGTTCAAACAATTAACAGGGGGCTGGGAAACACCATATATTTT | CSVQTINRGLGNTIYF | TRBV29-1 | - | TRBJ1-3 | TRBD1
TGCGCCAGCAGCTTGCCCGGGACGGCCTTTGGAAAGCAGTACTTC | CASSLPGTAFGKQYF | TRBV5-1 | - | TRBJ2-7 | -
TGTGCCAGTAGTATTGCCGGGGTTGAAGGGACCCAGTACTTC | CASSIAGVEGTQYF | TRBV19 | - | TRBJ2-5 | -
TGTGCCTGGACCCCCCGAAGGCCTCTGCCCGAAAAACTGTTTTTT | CAWTPRRPLPEKLFF | TRBV30 | - | TRBJ1-4 | -
TGTGCCAGTAGTATGAGGGGACAGGGGGCGCGGGAGCAGTACTTC | CASSMRGQGAREQYF | TRBV19 | - | TRBJ2-7 | TRBD1
TGCGCCAGCAGCCAAGGGACCCTCTCAGGCGGGGAGCTGTTTTTT | CASSQGTLSGGELFF | TRBV5-1 | once | TRBJ2-2 | -
TGCGCCAGCAGCCCTACCACCATCACGAACACTGAAGCTTTCTTT | CASSPTTITNTEAFF | TRBV5-1 | - | TRBJ1-1 | -
TGTGCCAGCAGTAAAGCGGGATCTGAAGCTTTCTTT | CASSKAGSEAFF | TRBV6-5 | - | TRBJ1-1 | -
TGTGCCAGCAGAGGACTGTGGAACACTGAAGCTTTCTTT | CASRGLWNTEAFF | TRBV2 | - | TRBJ1-1 | -
TGTGCCAGCAGCCCTCGACAGGGACCCGAGCAGTACTTC | CASSPRQGPEQYF | TRBV13 | few | TRBJ2-7 | TRBD1
TGTGCCAGCAGTTACTCTTCCCACAGCAACACCGGGGAGCTGTTTTTT | CASSYSSHSNTGELFF | TRBV6-6 | - | TRBJ2-2 | -
TGTGCTAGTGGCTCCTTGGGGGTATATTTTGAGACCCAGTACTTC | CASGSLGVYFETQYF | TRBV12-5 | once | TRBJ2-5 | -
TGTGCCAGCAGCTTGAACAGGGACGGCTACACCTTC | CASSLNRDGYTF | TRBV7-9 | - | TRBJ1-2 | -
TGCGCCAGCAGCCGAAGCACAGATACGCAGTATTTT | CASSRSTDTQYF | TRBV5-1 | - | TRBJ2-3 | -
TGTGCCAGCAGTTTTCAAGGGAACACTGAAGCTTTCTTT | CASSFQGNTEAFF | TRBV27 | - | TRBJ1-1 | -
TGTGCCAGCAGCATCCGGGACACCCGCACAGATACGCAGTATTTT | CASSIRDTRTDTQYF | TRBV9 | - | TRBJ2-3 | -
TGTGCCAGCTCACGGACAGATTCGAACACCGGGGAGCTGTTTTTT | CASSRTDSNTGELFF | TRBV6-5 | few | TRBJ2-2 | -
TGCGCCAGCAGGGCCGGGACGGAAGGTGCATTGTCGTACTTC | CASRAGTEGALSYF | TRBV5-1 | few | TRBJ2-7 | -
TGTGCCAGCAGCTTTACTCTGGGCACTGAAGCTTTCTTT | CASSFTLGTEAFF | TRBV6-1 | once | TRBJ1-1 | -
TGTGCCAGCAGCTTGGCCAGACAGGGGCATGGCTACATCTTC | CASSLARQGHGYIF | TRBV7-2 | - | TRBJ1-2 | TRBD1
TGCGCCAGCAGGGGAGCCGCCTCTTCCACAGATACGCAGTATTTT | CASRGAASSTDTQYF | TRBV5-1 | - | TRBJ2-3 | -
TGTGCCAGCAGCCCTACGAGGTCCAGGAGCACAGATACGCAGTATTTT | CASSPTRSRSTDTQYF | TRBV11-2 | - | TRBJ2-3 | -
TGTGCCAGTAGTGATGGGGGCTCTGGAAACACCATATATTTT | CASSDGGSGNTIYF | TRBV19 | - | TRBJ1-3 | -
TGTGCCAGCAGCTCCTGGACAGGGTCCTACGAGCAGTACTTC | CASSSWTGSYEQYF | TRBV7-2 | - | TRBJ2-7 | TRBD1
TGTGCCAGCAGCCACCGGACAGGGAGCTTCTATGGCTACACCTTC | CASSHRTGSFYGYTF | TRBV7-2 | - | TRBJ1-2 | TRBD1
TGTGCCAGCAGTGATTACAGGGGAGAAAACATTCAGTACTTC | CASSDYRGENIQYF | TRBV2 | - | TRBJ2-4 | TRBD1
TGTGCCAGCAGCCCAAGCCCAGGGAGCAATCAGCCCCAGCATTTT | CASSPSPGSNQPQHF | TRBV9 | - | TRBJ1-5 | -
TGTGCCAGCAGTCCCGGGGGGGGAGGGAACACTGAAGCTTTCTTT | CASSPGGGGNTEAFF | TRBV28 | - | TRBJ1-1 | -
TGTGCCAGCAGCCCTACCCGGGCCCCTGGCAATCAGCCCCAGCATTTT | CASSPTRAPGNQPQHF | TRBV7-6 | - | TRBJ1-5 | -
TGTGCCAGCAGCCCTGGCCAGCTGAACACCGGGGAGCTGTTTTTT | CASSPGQLNTGELFF | TRBV9 | - | TRBJ2-2 | -
TGTGCCAGCTCACCGATTACCCAGGGGATGGCTAATGAAAAACTGTTTTTT | CASSPITQGMANEKLFF | TRBV18 | - | TRBJ1-4 | -
TGTGCCAGCAGTTTATTCCGACAGGGATCTGGGGCCAACGTCCTGACTTTC | CASSLFRQGSGANVLTF | TRBV27 | - | TRBJ2-6 | TRBD1
TGTGCCAGCAGTGGGACAGGGGCCGCCTACGAGCAGTACTTC | CASSGTGAAYEQYF | TRBV28 | - | TRBJ2-7 | TRBD1
TGTGCCAGCAGCTTAGCGACTGGAAACACCATATATTTT | CASSLATGNTIYF | TRBV7-2 | - | TRBJ1-3 | -
TGTGCCAGCTCACCCGTCCCGGGACAGGGGGCGCTGGCTGAAGCTTTCTTT | CASSPVPGQGALAEAFF | TRBV18 | once | TRBJ1-1 | TRBD1
TGTGCCAGTAAGCCCGGGGGGGGGCAAGAGACCCAGTACTTC | CASKPGGGQETQYF | TRBV19 | many | TRBJ2-5 | TRBD2
TGTGCCAACCAACCGGGACAGGGGCTAGGCGAGCAGTACTTC | CANQPGQGLGEQYF | TRBV6-1 | - | TRBJ2-7 | TRBD1
TGTGCCAGCAGACCCTTCAGGGGAGGTCTTGTTTCTGGGGCCAACGTCCTGACTTTC | CASRPFRGGLVSGANVLTF | TRBV7-9 | - | TRBJ2-6 | -
TGTGCCAGCAGCTTCCCGGGACAGGGGGGTGGCTACACCTTC | CASSFPGQGGGYTF | TRBV7-8 | - | TRBJ1-2 | TRBD1
TGTGCCAGCAGCTTGGTCAACAGAAGGCATGAAAAACTGTTTTTT | CASSLVNRRHEKLFF | TRBV7-9 | - | TRBJ1-4 | -
TGTGCCAGCAGCTTACAGGGCGCGGGGGGAAACACCATATATTTT | CASSLQGAGGNTIYF | TRBV11-2 | - | TRBJ1-3 | -
TGTGCCAGCAGCTTTCCCTTGGGCAGACAGTACGAGCAGTACTTC | CASSFPLGRQYEQYF | TRBV5-6 | - | TRBJ2-7 | -
TGTGCCAGTAGTCTCGCGGCCCGCCGCAACACCGGGGAGCTGTTTTTT | CASSLAARRNTGELFF | TRBV19 | - | TRBJ2-2 | -
TGTGCCAGCAGTTTATTACGGGGTGCGGCTTTCTTT | CASSLLRGAAFF | TRBV28 | - | TRBJ1-1 | -
TGTGCCAGCAGCTTCGGACAGTACTCTAGCACAGATACGCAGTATTTT | CASSFGQYSSTDTQYF | TRBV11-2 | - | TRBJ2-3 | -
TGCGCCAGCAGCCAGACAGGGGGATGGACTGAAGCTTTCTTT | CASSQTGGWTEAFF | TRBV4-1 | - | TRBJ1-1 | TRBD1
TGTGCCAGCAGCCCGGGACGGAGCTATGGCTACACCTTC | CASSPGRSYGYTF | TRBV5-6 | - | TRBJ1-2 | -
TGTGCCAGCAGCTCCAGTGCCTACAACGAGCAGTACTTC | CASSSSAYNEQYF | TRBV11-2 | - | TRBJ2-7 | -
TGTGCCAGCAGCTTAGACAGGGCCCGTAATTCACCCCTCCACTTT | CASSLDRARNSPLHF | TRBV7-2 | - | TRBJ1-6 | -
TGTGCCAGTAGTCGACAGGGGGGTCAGCCCCAGCATTTT | CASSRQGGQPQHF | TRBV19 | - | TRBJ1-5 | TRBD1
TGCAGCGCCCTCCGACAGGGGGCCGGGAACACTGAAGCTTTCTTT | CSALRQGAGNTEAFF | TRBV29-1 | - | TRBJ1-1 | TRBD1
TGTGCCAGTAGTATAGATCAGACAGCAAATTCACCCCTCCACTTT | CASSIDQTANSPLHF | TRBV19 | - | TRBJ1-6 | -
TGTGCCAGCTCTTACGGGGCGGGACGTGGGACCCAGTACTTC | CASSYGAGRGTQYF | TRBV6-5 | - | TRBJ2-5 | -
TGTGCCAGCAGTTTTCAGGCTAATGAAAAACTGTTTTTT | CASSFQANEKLFF | TRBV6-5 | - | TRBJ1-4 | -
TGTGCCAGCAGCTTCTCGGGACCCCAAGAGACCCAGTACTTC | CASSFSGPQETQYF | TRBV7-9 | - | TRBJ2-5 | -
TGCAGCGTTGATGCTAGCGGAATCTACAATGAGCAGTTCTTC | CSVDASGIYNEQFF | TRBV29-1 | - | TRBJ2-1 | TRBD2
TGTGCCAGCAGACGGGGGGTAGGGGACTATGGCTACACCTTC | CASRRGVGDYGYTF | TRBV6-4 | - | TRBJ1-2 | -
TGTGCCAGCAGCCCGGGACAGGGAGTAGATACGCAGTATTTT | CASSPGQGVDTQYF | TRBV7-3 | - | TRBJ2-3 | TRBD1
TGTGCCAGCAGCTCTCGGGACAGTAGGGATACGCAGTATTTT | CASSSRDSRDTQYF | TRBV9 | - | TRBJ2-3 | TRBD1
TGTGCCAGCAGCTTAGTACCCTTTGGGACCAGCTCCTACAATGAGCAGTTCTTC | CASSLVPFGTSSYNEQFF | TRBV7-2 | - | TRBJ2-1 | -